This TCR beta chain was profiled in a study of metastatic and nonmetastatic thyroid tumors. Study information: Patients with malignant and benign thyroid disease provided blood and tumor or nodule tissue, whose repertoires were compared.

Methods used by the authors: Building a distant-metastasis classifier for papillary thyroid cancer drew on CDR3 differences across clinicopathological groups. TCRdb re-analyzed the PCR reads using MiXCR. The V and J calls shown here were made by TCRdb, not taken from the authors' results. This sample yields fewer than 20,000 clones, of which more than 15% are seen a single time; 15% to 20% belongs to the top ten. To note about this clone: Its target is unknown.

The study, taken as a whole, reports: In both blood and tumor samples, TCR beta diversity was reported significantly higher for malignant than benign nodules.

Each patient came to thyroid surgery without any prior treatment (of any kind). The V gene's germline CDR1 is SNHLY and CDR2 FYNNEI. The germline V and J ends were trimmed by 7 bases and 3 bases, with 16 bases remaining between them. The CDR3 consists of 16 residues. This TCR was sampled from a female donor with papillary thyroid cancer or a benign thyroid nodule (not recorded which). Some clones in this sample may be carry-over from other donors' samples. This sequence joins TRBV2 and TRBJ1-6; possible D gene TRBD1, 5 bases. Material for sequencing was blood. In DNA, the CDR3 is TGTGCCAGCATGATATCGGCTGGGGGCTATAATTCACCCCTCCACTTT. This translates into CASMISAGGYNSPLHF.